Below, 17 T cell receptor beta chains from the same sample are listed, as sequenced in a study of cytomegalovirus exposure and HLA in healthy donors. The PCR ran on 60 Vbeta and 13 Jbeta primers. The protocol was immunoSEQ multiplex PCR, while the TCRdb copy is restricted to in-frame clones and leaves out a portion. Seen in this sample are 110,000 to 150,000 clones; the ten most common clones hold roughly 2%. The material sequenced was PBMCs. These receptors all stem from a woman in her late teens or twenties in good health and CMV-seronegative.

About this clone: Distinct nucleotide sequences in the sample also encode this CDR3. This chain joins TRBV5-6 and TRBJ2-5, with 7 bases aligning to TRBD1. CDR3 length: 13 residues. Germline lookup yields CDR1 SGHDT and CDR2 YYEEEE. The ends lost 0 bases at V and 4 bases at J; junction bases unmatched: 0. The CDR3 coding sequence is TGTGCCAGCAGCTTGGCAGGGGGAGAGACCCAGTACTTC. Its protein product is CASSLAGGETQYF.

CDR3 sequence (DNA): TGTGCCAGCAGCTTTAGGGGTAATAGAAACACTGAAGCTTTCTTT. Its translation: CASSFRGNRNTEAFF. The chain links TRBV6-5 to TRBJ1-1, with D tentatively TRBD1 (5 bases). This CDR3 is built from 15 residues. Trimming took off 6 bases at V and 2 bases at J, with 16 bases between the two ends. Germline CDR1 MNHEY, CDR2 SVGAGI.

The chain joins TRBV12-5 to TRBJ1-4; weak D call: TRBD1 (6 bases). This CDR3 contains 14 residues. Trimming left V 5 bases short and J 4 bases short, with 11 bases between. Germline assignment: CDR1 LGHNT and CDR2 FRNRAP. The CDR3 coding sequence is TGTGCTAGTGGTGACAGGTTTGGTAATGAAAAACTGTTTTTT. Amino acids: CASGDRFGNEKLFF.

This chain connects TRBV15 to TRBJ2-7; 9 bases fit TRBD1. The length of the CDR3 is 14 residues. V was clipped by 4 bases and J by 3 bases; unmatched bases: 4. Germline loops: CDR1 LNHNV, CDR2 YYDKDF (reference sequence). The CDR3 nucleotides are TGTGCCACCAGCATGATGGGACAGGGCTACGAGCAGTACTTC. The encoded protein is CATSMMGQGYEQYF.

The rearrangement links TRBV4-1 to TRBJ2-3; possible D gene TRBD1, 5 bases. Trimming removed 3 bases from V and 14 bases from J, with 18 bases in between. The germline gives CDR1 MGHRA, CDR2 YSYEKL. The CDR3 is 13 residues long. The CDR3 loop reads CASSHDLRERGYF. For the CDR3, the DNA is TGCGCCAGCAGCCATGACCTCAGGGAAAGGGGGTATTTT.

V is TRBV30 and J is TRBJ1-5; the D is unclear. The CDR3 has 14 residues. Germline V gives CDR1 GTSNPN, CDR2 SVGIG (reference sequence). V shed 0 bases and J shed 1 base, with 7 bases lying between them. The CDR3 loop reads CAWSVTRSNQPQHF. DNA of the CDR3: TGTGCCTGGAGTGTTACGAGGAGCAATCAGCCCCAGCATTTT.

The V and J genes are TRBV2 and TRBJ2-2; 12 nucleotides match TRBD2. Germline CDR1 reads SNHLY; CDR2 reads FYNNEI. This CDR3 comprises 17 residues. Trimming at V came to 8 bases and at J to 7 bases, leaving 14 bases not matched to a gene. The CDR3 loop is CASSEGLAGGKGGELFF. The CDR3 DNA sequence: TGTGCCAGCTCCGAAGGGCTAGCGGGAGGGAAAGGCGGGGAGCTGTTTTTT.

V gene TRBV19 combines with J gene TRBJ2-5; TRBD1 might be the D (5 bases). CDR1 is LNHDA, CDR2 SQIVND, per germline (reference sequence). This CDR3 is 13 amino acids long. V was pared by 5 bases and J by 4 bases, with 11 bases between. In DNA, the CDR3 is TGTGCCAGTAGTCCAGGGTTTAGAGAGACCCAGTACTTC. Amino acids: CASSPGFRETQYF. The whole variable domain, filled in from reference TRBV19 and TRBJ2-5, reads DGGITQSPKYLFRKEGQNVTLSCEQNLNHDAMYWYRQDPGQGLRLIYYSQIVNDFQKGDIAEGYSVSREKKESFPLTVTSAQKNPTAFYLCASSPGFRETQYFGPGTRLLVL.

This chain joins TRBV15 and TRBJ2-2, with a tentative D call TRBD2 (6 bases). Germline V gene data show CDR1 as LNHNV and CDR2 as YYDKDF (reference sequence). Trimming took 1 base from V and 2 from J, leaving 8 bases between them. The CDR3 has 15 amino acids. The DNA of the CDR3 is TGTGCCACCAGCAGAGGCGCGGGAAACACCGGGGAGCTGTTTTTT. Amino acid sequence: CATSRGAGNTGELFF.

This sequence joins TRBV29-1 and TRBJ2-5, with 10 bases identical to TRBD1. Trimming at V came to 6 bases and at J to 3 bases, leaving 10 bases not matched to a gene. This CDR3 contains 15 residues. The germline V gene has CDR1 SQVTM and CDR2 ANQGSEA. Written as DNA, the CDR3 is TGCAGCGTCACTACGCCGGGACAGGGGAAAGAGACCCAGTACTTC. Amino acids: CSVTTPGQGKETQYF.

The rearrangement joins TRBV2 to TRBJ2-7; D is possibly TRBD2 (7 bases). The germline CDR1 and CDR2 sequences are SNHLY and FYNNEI. This CDR3 region has 12 residues. V gave up 11 bases and J gave up 3 bases, with 14 bases separating them. For the CDR3, the DNA is TGTGCCGAGGGAGGGGGTAGCTACGAGCAGTACTTC. Translating gives CAEGGGSYEQYF.

This chain joins TRBV9 and TRBJ1-2, with 8 bases lining up with TRBD1. The CDR3 runs to 13 residues. In germline, CDR1 is SGDLS, CDR2 YYNGEE. J lost 4 bases, V lost 4 bases, and 3 bases had no gene match. CDR3 amino acids: CASSPDRGYGYTF. The CDR3 DNA reads TGTGCCAGCAGCCCCGACAGGGGCTATGGCTACACCTTC.

The rearrangement links TRBV19 to TRBJ2-3; 9 nucleotides line up with TRBD2. The CDR3 spans 15 residues. V lost 5 bases, J lost 2 bases, and 5 bases stayed unmatched. Per the germline V gene, CDR1 is LNHDA and CDR2 is SQIVND (reference sequence). CDR3 protein: CASSLSGGDTDTQYF. DNA for the CDR3: TGTGCCAGTAGTCTTAGCGGGGGCGACACAGATACGCAGTATTTT.

The rearrangement uses TRBV7-9 and TRBJ2-7; 7 bases fit TRBD1. V dropped 8 bases and J dropped 1; count of bases not matched to a gene: 11. The CDR3 is 15 residues long. Germline V gene lookup returns CDR1 SEHNR and CDR2 FQNEAQ (reference sequence). The DNA of the CDR3 is TGTGCCAGCGACTATTACAGGGGTTTTTCCTACGAGCAGTACGTC. It yields the protein CASDYYRGFSYEQYV.

V is TRBV10-2 and J is TRBJ2-5, with 7 bases matching TRBD1. The J call may be wrong; the DNA end is better matched by TRBJ2-7. Germline lookup yields CDR1 WSHSY and CDR2 SAAADI. The length of the CDR3 is 15 residues. CDR3 region: CASRGEETGSDEQYF. The CDR3 DNA sequence: TGCGCCAGCAGAGGAGAAGAGACAGGGAGCGACGAGCAGTACTTC.

The chain couples TRBV19 to TRBJ1-1; a weak D match, TRBD1 (6 bases). This CDR3 has 14 amino acids. V lost 3 bases, J lost 3 bases, and 11 bases lay in between. CDR1 and CDR2 (germline): LNHDA, SQIVND (reference sequence). This chain's CDR3 is CASSIPGVDTEAFF. The CDR3 coding sequence is TGTGCCAGTAGTATTCCAGGGGTGGACACTGAAGCTTTCTTT.

The chain joins TRBV18 to TRBJ2-5; no definite D call. Germline assignment: CDR1 KGHSH and CDR2 LQKENI. Trimming took off 0 bases at V and 5 bases at J, with 16 bases between the two ends. The CDR3 consists of 16 residues. The CDR3 region is CASSPPSPPLGETQYF. The CDR3 nucleotides are TGTGCCAGCTCACCACCTTCTCCCCCTCTCGGGGAGACCCAGTACTTC.